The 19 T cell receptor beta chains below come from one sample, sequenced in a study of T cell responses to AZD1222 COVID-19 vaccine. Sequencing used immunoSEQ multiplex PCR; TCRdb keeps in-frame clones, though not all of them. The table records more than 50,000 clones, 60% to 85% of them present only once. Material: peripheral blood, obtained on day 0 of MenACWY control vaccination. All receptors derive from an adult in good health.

The CDR3 here is CASSRLTPGANYGYTF. Written as DNA, the CDR3 is TGCGCCAGCAGCAGATTGACACCCGGAGCTAACTATGGCTACACCTTC. The J gene is TRBJ1-2, the V gene TRBV5-1; D unclear. Germline CDR1 SGHRS, CDR2 YFSETQ. Between the trimmed V and J ends, which lost 4 bases and 0 bases, there was a span of 16 bases. The CDR3 has 16 amino acids.

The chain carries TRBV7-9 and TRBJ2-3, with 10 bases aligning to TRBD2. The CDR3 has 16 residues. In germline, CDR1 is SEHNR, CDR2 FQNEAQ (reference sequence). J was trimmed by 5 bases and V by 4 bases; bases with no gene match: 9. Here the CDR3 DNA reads TGTGCCAGCAGCTGGAGAAGCGGGGGGGCGGGAGATACGCAGTATTTT. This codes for CASSWRSGGAGDTQYF.

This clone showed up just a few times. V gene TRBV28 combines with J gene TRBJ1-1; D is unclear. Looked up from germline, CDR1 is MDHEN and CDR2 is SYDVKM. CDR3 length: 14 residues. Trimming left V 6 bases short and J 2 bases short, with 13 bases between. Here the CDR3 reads CASSRTWVNTEAFF. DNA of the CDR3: TGTGCCAGCAGCAGGACGTGGGTAAACACTGAAGCTTTCTTT.

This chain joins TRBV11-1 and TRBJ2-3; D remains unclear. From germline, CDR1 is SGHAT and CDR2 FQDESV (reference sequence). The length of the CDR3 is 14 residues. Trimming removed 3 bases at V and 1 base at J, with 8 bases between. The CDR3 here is CASSLLSGTDTQYF. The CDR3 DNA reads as TGTGCCAGCAGCTTGCTAAGCGGCACAGATACGCAGTATTTT.

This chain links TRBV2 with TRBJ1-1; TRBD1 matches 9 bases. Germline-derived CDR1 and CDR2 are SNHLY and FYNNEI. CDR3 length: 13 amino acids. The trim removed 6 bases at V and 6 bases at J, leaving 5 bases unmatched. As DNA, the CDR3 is TGTGCCAGCAGCCGGGACAGGGAGTCTGAAGCTTTCTTT. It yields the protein CASSRDRESEAFF. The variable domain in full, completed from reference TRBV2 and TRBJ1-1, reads EPEVTQTPSHQVTQMGQEVILRCVPISNHLYFYWYRQILGQKVEFLVSFYNNEISEKSEIFDDQFSVERPDGSNFTLKIRSTKLEDSAMYFCASSRDRESEAFFGQGTRLTVV.

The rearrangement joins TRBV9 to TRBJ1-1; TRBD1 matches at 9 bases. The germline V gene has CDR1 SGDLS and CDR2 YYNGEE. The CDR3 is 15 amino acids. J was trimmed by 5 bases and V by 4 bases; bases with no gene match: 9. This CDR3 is CASSKTGTGKTEAFF. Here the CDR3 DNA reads TGTGCCAGCAGCAAAACCGGGACAGGGAAGACTGAAGCTTTCTTT.

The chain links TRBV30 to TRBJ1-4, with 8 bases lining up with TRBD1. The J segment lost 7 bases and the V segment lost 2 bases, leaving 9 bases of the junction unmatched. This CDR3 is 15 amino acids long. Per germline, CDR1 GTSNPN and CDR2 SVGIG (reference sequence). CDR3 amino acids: CAWSTSGQGIEKLFF. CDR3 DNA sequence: TGTGCCTGGAGTACGAGCGGACAGGGAATTGAAAAACTGTTTTTT.

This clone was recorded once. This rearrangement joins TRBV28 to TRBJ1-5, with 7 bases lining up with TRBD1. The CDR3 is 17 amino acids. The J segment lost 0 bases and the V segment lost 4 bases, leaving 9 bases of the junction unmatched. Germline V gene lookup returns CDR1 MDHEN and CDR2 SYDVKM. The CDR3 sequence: CASSSTGDSHSNQPQHF. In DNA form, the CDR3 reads TGTGCCAGCAGTTCAACCGGGGACAGCCATAGCAATCAGCCCCAGCATTTT.

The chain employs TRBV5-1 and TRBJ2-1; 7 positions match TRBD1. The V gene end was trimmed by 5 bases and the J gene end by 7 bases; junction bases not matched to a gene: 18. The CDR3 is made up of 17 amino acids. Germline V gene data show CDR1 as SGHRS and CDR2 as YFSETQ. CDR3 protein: CASSYLGTVVSGNEQFF. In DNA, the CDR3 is TGCGCCAGCAGTTACCTCGGGACAGTGGTCTCGGGGAATGAGCAGTTCTTC. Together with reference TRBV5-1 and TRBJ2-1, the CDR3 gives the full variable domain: KAGVTQTPRYLIKTRGQQVTLSCSPISGHRSVSWYQQTPGQGLQFLFEYFSETQRNKGNFPGRFSGRQFSNSRSEMNVSTLELGDSALYLCASSYLGTVVSGNEQFFGPGTRLTVL.

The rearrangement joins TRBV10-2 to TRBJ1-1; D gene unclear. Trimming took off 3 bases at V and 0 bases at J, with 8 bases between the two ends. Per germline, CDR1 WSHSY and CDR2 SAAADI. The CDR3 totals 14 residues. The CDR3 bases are TGCGCCAGCAGTGACTACAGACTGAACACTGAAGCTTTCTTT. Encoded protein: CASSDYRLNTEAFF.

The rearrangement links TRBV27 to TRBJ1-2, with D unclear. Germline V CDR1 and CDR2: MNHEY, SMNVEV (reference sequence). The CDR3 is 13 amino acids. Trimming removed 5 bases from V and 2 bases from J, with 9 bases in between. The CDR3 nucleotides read TGTGCCAGCAGTCCCACACAGAACTATGGCTACACCTTC. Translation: CASSPTQNYGYTF.

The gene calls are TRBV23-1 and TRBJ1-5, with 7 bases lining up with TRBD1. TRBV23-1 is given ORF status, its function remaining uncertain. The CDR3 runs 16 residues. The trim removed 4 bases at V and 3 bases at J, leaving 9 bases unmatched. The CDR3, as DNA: TGCGCCAGCAGTCCAACCCAGGGGGGTGTCAATCAGCCCCAGCATTTT. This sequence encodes CASSPTQGGVNQPQHF.

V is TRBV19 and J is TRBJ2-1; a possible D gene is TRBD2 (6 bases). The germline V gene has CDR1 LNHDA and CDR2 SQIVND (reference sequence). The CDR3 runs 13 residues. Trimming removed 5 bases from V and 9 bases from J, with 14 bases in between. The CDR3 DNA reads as TGTGCCAGTAGTTCGTCCACTAGCAGTGAGCAGTTCTTC. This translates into CASSSSTSSEQFF.

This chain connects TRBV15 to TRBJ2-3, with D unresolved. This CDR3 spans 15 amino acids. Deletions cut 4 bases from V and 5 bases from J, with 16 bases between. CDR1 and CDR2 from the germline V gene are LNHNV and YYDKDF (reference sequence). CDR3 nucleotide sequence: TGTGCCACCAGCAAAGGCGGTGAAAGTGAAGATACGCAGTATTTT. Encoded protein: CATSKGGESEDTQYF.

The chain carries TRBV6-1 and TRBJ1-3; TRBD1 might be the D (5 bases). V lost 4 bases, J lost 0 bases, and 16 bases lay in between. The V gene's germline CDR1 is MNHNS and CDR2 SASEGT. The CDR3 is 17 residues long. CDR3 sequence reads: CASSAGEVGSSGNTIYF. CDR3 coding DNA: TGTGCCAGCAGTGCGGGGGAAGTTGGGAGCTCTGGAAACACCATATATTTT.

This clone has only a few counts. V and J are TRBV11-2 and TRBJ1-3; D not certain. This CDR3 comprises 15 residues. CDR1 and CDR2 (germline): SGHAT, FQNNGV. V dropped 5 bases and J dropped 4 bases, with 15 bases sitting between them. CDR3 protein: CASSTKGFRGNTIYF. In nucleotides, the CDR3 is TGTGCCAGCAGCACAAAGGGTTTTAGGGGAAACACCATATATTTT.

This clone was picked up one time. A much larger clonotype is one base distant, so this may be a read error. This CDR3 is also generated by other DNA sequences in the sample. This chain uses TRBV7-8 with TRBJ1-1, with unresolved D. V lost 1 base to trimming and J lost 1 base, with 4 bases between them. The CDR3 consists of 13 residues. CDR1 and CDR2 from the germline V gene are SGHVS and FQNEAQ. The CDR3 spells CASSLGRNTEAFF. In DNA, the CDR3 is TGTGCCAGCAGCTTAGGAAGGAACACTGAAGCTTTCTTT.

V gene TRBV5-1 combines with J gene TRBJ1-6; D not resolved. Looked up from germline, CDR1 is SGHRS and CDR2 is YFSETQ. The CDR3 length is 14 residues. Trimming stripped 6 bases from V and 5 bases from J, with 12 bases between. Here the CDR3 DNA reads TGCGCCAGCACCCTGGGCGTTAATAATTCACCCCTCCACTTT. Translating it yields CASTLGVNNSPLHF.

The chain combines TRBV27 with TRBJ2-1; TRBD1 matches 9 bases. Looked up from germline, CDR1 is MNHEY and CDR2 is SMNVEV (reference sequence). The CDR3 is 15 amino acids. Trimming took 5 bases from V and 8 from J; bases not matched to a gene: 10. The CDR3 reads CASSHNRGRSDEQFF. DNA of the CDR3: TGTGCCAGCAGTCACAACAGGGGGCGCAGTGATGAGCAGTTCTTC.